Reported below is one TCR beta chain. Its antigen remains unidentified. Presence of unique molecular identifiers characterized the TCR beta cDNA libraries. One entry per CDR3 protein, called by TCRdb with MiXCR from the PCR reads. The repertoire holds roughly 540,000 distinct CDR3 sequences, under 40% seen once, with around 6.1% in the top ten. The sample comes from a study of post-analysis software for immune sequencing data. Whole-study results and caveats: TRBV segments more frequent in patients than in controls numbered five and included TRBV5-6, TRBV5-1 and TRBV20-1.

Trimming took 7 bases from V and 5 from J, leaving 14 bases between them. This CDR3 has 13 amino acids. The germline V gene has CDR1 SNHLY and CDR2 FYNNEI. The V call is TRBV2, the J call TRBJ1-2; D ambiguous. Specimen: blood. The origin of this receptor is a girl younger than 18 with multiple sclerosis. CDR3 coding DNA: TGTGCCAGCACTACTTATTCGGGATATGGCTACACCTTC. This gives the protein CASTTYSGYGYTF.